These 28 T cell receptor beta chains were sequenced from one sample in a study of identical twins (dated by TCRdb to the mid-2010s). Receptor libraries were prepared by 5' RACE. The sample was run on an Illumina HiSeq 2000. The raw public reads went through TCRdb reprocessing: fastp at Q25, MiXCR clone calling, in-frame beta chains kept. Every distinct CDR3 protein forms one entry, paired with its most common genes and DNA. The sample table contains nearly 900,000 distinct CDR3 sequences; only one count was recorded for approximately 13% of them. About 1.6% of the sample is held by the ten biggest clonotypes. The sample was also linked to a second study, of yellow fever vaccine responses in identical twins.

Sequencing input: PBMCs. The receptors come from a young woman in good health.

In nucleotides, the CDR3 is TGTGCCAGCAGTTTGGGGGACAGACTCACAGATACGCAGTATTTT. Translating gives CASSLGDRLTDTQYF. V is TRBV28 and J is TRBJ2-3, with TRBD1 identical over 7 bases. There are 15 residues in the CDR3. Trimming took 3 bases from V and 2 from J; bases not matched to a gene: 5. The germline V gene has CDR1 MDHEN and CDR2 SYDVKM.

The V call is TRBV9, the J call TRBJ2-1; 8 nucleotides align to TRBD2. Germline values: CDR1 SGDLS, CDR2 YYNGEE. The CDR3 is 12 amino acids. V lost 3 bases and J lost 10; bases outside the gene matches: 3. This chain's CDR3 is CASSASSGEQFF. CDR3 nucleotide sequence: TGTGCCAGCAGCGCCTCTAGCGGGGAGCAGTTCTTC.

There are many counts of this clonotype. V gene TRBV3-1 combines with J gene TRBJ2-5, with D uncertain. Germline loops: CDR1 LGHDT, CDR2 YNNKEL (reference sequence). This CDR3 is 12 amino acids long. Trimming cost V 3 bases and J 2 bases, with 4 bases left between them. CDR3 sequence reads: CASSHVQETQYF. The CDR3 DNA reads TGTGCCAGCAGCCACGTACAAGAGACCCAGTACTTC.

V gene TRBV2 combines with J gene TRBJ1-2; no reliable D call. Germline CDR1 SNHLY, CDR2 FYNNEI. V dropped 7 bases and J dropped 5 bases, with 11 bases sitting between them. The CDR3 contains 12 residues. CDR3 in amino acids: CASMSDAYGYTF. The CDR3 region has the DNA TGTGCCAGCATGTCAGACGCATATGGCTACACCTTC.

This clonotype was detected a few times. This chain connects TRBV24-1 to TRBJ1-5; D unresolved. Germline CDR1 and CDR2: KGHDR and SFDVKD. V was trimmed by 3 bases and J by 0 bases, leaving 5 bases between them. This CDR3 has 14 amino acids. CDR3 DNA: TGTGCCACCAGTGATGACCTTAGCAATCAGCCCCAGCATTTT. Translation: CATSDDLSNQPQHF.

The sample holds many counts of this clonotype. The CDR3 DNA reads as TGCGCCAGCAGTCCCCAATTCATCGGGACAGCTAGTGACATTCAGTACTTC. Protein sequence: CASSPQFIGTASDIQYF. This chain links TRBV5-1 with TRBJ2-4; 7 positions match TRBD1. After removal of 5 bases from V and 8 bases from J, the junction contained 19 bases not matched to a gene. The CDR3 is 17 residues long. The germline CDR1 and CDR2 sequences are SGHRS and YFSETQ.

The chain is built from TRBV11-2 and TRBJ2-7; 7 bases are a match to TRBD2. The CDR3 is made up of 16 amino acids. In germline, CDR1 is SGHAT, CDR2 FQNNGV. The V segment lost 5 bases and the J segment 3 bases; nucleotides outside the gene matches: 13. CDR3 sequence: CASSRTPETSSYEQYF. In nucleotides, the CDR3 is TGTGCCAGCAGCCGAACCCCGGAGACTAGCAGCTACGAGCAGTACTTC.

This clonotype was detected only a few times. The CDR3: CASSHLSGQGGLKDNEQFF. As DNA, the CDR3 is TGTGCCAGCAGCCATCTCTCGGGACAGGGGGGATTAAAGGACAATGAGCAGTTCTTC. The genes are TRBV4-2 and TRBJ2-1, with 11 bases that match TRBD1. CDR1 is LGHNA, CDR2 YNFKEQ, per germline. CDR3 length: 19 residues. Unmatched junction bases numbered 15, after V lost 3 bases and J lost 5 bases.

The V and J genes are TRBV11-2 and TRBJ2-3; 10 bases align to TRBD2. From germline, CDR1 is SGHAT and CDR2 FQNNGV. Trimming removed 0 bases from V and 2 bases from J; junction bases left unmatched: 8. This CDR3 contains 18 residues. CDR3 region: CASSLESGGAVDTDTQYF. As DNA, the CDR3 is TGTGCCAGCAGCTTAGAGAGCGGGGGGGCCGTGGACACAGATACGCAGTATTTT. The whole variable domain, remainder taken from reference TRBV11-2 and TRBJ2-3, is EAGVAQSPRYKIIEKRQSVAFWCNPISGHATLYWYQQILGQGPKLLIQFQNNGVVDDSQLPKDRFSAERLKGVDSTLKIQPAKLEDSAVYLCASSLESGGAVDTDTQYFGPGTRLTVL.

This clonotype was seen only a few times. The chain links TRBV20-1 to TRBJ2-7; D not resolved. Between the trimmed V and J ends, which lost 6 bases and 0 bases, there was a span of 12 bases. The CDR3 spans 13 residues. Germline V gene data show CDR1 as DFQATT and CDR2 as SNEGSKA (reference sequence). CDR3 bases: TGCAGTGCCAGTCCGACAATCTCCTACGAGCAGTACGTC. It yields the protein CSASPTISYEQYV.

The genes are TRBV6-1 and TRBJ2-2, with unresolved D. The germline CDR1 and CDR2 sequences are MNHNS and SASEGT. The CDR3 runs 12 residues. V was cut by 6 bases and J by 10 bases, with 12 bases left in between. This chain's CDR3 is CASRTRSEELFF. In DNA, the CDR3 is TGTGCCAGCAGGACCCGCAGCGAGGAGCTGTTTTTT.

V gene TRBV29-1 combines with J gene TRBJ1-1, with 8 bases lining up with TRBD1. Germline V gene data show CDR1 as SQVTM and CDR2 as ANQGSEA. There are 14 residues in the CDR3. V trimming: 5 bases; J trimming: 1 base; junction bases outside the gene matches: 6. CDR3 nucleotides: TGCAGCGTTACCGGGACAGGACAGAACACTGAAGCTTTCTTT. Residues: CSVTGTGQNTEAFF.

J is TRBJ2-5 and V is TRBV6-5; perhaps TRBD2 as D (6 bases). Trimming shortened V by 5 bases and J by 0 bases, and 13 bases separated the two germline ends. Germline V CDR1 and CDR2: MNHEY, SVGAGI. This CDR3 is built from 15 residues. This CDR3 reads CASSNLLANQETQYF. In nucleotides, the CDR3 is TGTGCCAGCAGTAACCTCCTAGCGAACCAAGAGACCCAGTACTTC.

The chain couples TRBV2 to TRBJ1-4, with TRBD1 matching 10 bases. The CDR3 spans 14 residues. Per the germline V gene, CDR1 is SNHLY and CDR2 is FYNNEI. V dropped 10 bases and J dropped 8; count of bases not matched to a gene: 10. The CDR3 loop reads CATRPGTGDEKLFF. Written as DNA, the CDR3 is TGTGCCACCAGGCCCGGGACAGGGGACGAAAAACTGTTTTTT.

This clonotype was recorded many times. CDR3 in DNA: TGCGCCAGCAGCCCAAGCCAGGGCTTCTCCTCCTACGAGCAGTACTTC. Its protein product is CASSPSQGFSSYEQYF. The J gene is TRBJ2-7, the V gene TRBV5-1; weak D call: TRBD1 (5 bases). V was trimmed by 4 bases and J by 0 bases, leaving 17 bases between them. CDR3 length: 16 residues. In germline, CDR1 is SGHRS, CDR2 YFSETQ.

V is TRBV7-9 and J is TRBJ2-7; D might be TRBD1 (6 bases). The germline V and J ends were trimmed by 4 bases and 1 base, with 14 bases remaining between them. The CDR3 consists of 15 residues. The germline V gene encodes CDR1 SEHNR and CDR2 FQNEAQ (reference sequence). CDR3 loop: CASSSPGTLSYEQYF. CDR3 in DNA: TGTGCCAGCAGCTCACCCGGGACACTATCCTACGAGCAGTACTTC.

For the CDR3, the DNA is TGTGCCAGCAGTGGCTCGGTAGGGGGGTTCCAGTACGTC. This translates into CASSGSVGGFQYV. The chain carries TRBV28 and TRBJ2-7; D possibly uses TRBD1 or TRBD2 (6 bases each). The CDR3 runs 13 residues. Germline V CDR1 and CDR2: MDHEN, SYDVKM. Trimming took 5 bases from V and 10 from J, leaving 18 bases between them.

This clonotype was counted a few times. This chain joins TRBV28 and TRBJ1-2, with D hard to call. The CDR3 is made up of 12 amino acids. Germline-derived CDR1 and CDR2 are MDHEN and SYDVKM. Trimming stripped 10 bases from V and 1 base from J, with 10 bases between. For the CDR3, the DNA is TGTGCCATTACTGGGATTAACTATGGCTACACCTTC. It specifies CAITGINYGYTF.

The rearrangement uses TRBV12-3 or TRBV12-4 and TRBJ2-1; 8 bases are shared with TRBD2. The CDR3 runs to 15 residues. The V gene end was trimmed by 3 bases and the J gene end by 10 bases; junction bases not matched to a gene: 11. CDR3 in DNA: TGTGCCAGCAGTTTGGTGACCGGGGGGGCCTCCGAGCAGTTCTTC. This translates into CASSLVTGGASEQFF.

The rearrangement joins TRBV5-1 to TRBJ2-7; D might be TRBD1 (6 bases). This CDR3 region has 14 residues. The V gene lost 0 bases and the J gene lost 3 bases, with 10 bases spanning the gap. The germline gives CDR1 SGHRS, CDR2 YFSETQ. The CDR3 region has the DNA TGCGCCAGCAGCTTGGGGACAGTATTCTACGAGCAGTACTTC. Amino acids: CASSLGTVFYEQYF.

The rearrangement joins TRBV3-1 to TRBJ2-5; perhaps D is TRBD1 or TRBD2 (6 bases each). The V gene lost 2 bases and the J gene lost 5 bases, with 12 bases spanning the gap. CDR1 is LGHDT, CDR2 YNNKEL, per germline (reference sequence). The CDR3 contains 14 residues. CDR3 sequence (DNA): TGTGCCAGCAGCCAAAGGGGGGCCGAGGAGACCCAGTACTTC. It encodes CASSQRGAEETQYF.

The CDR3 spells CASSAFEGAKNIQYF. CDR3 DNA: TGTGCCAGCAGCGCATTTGAGGGAGCCAAAAACATTCAGTACTTC. V is TRBV9 and J is TRBJ2-4, with a weak D call TRBD2 (5 bases). Germline V CDR1 and CDR2: SGDLS, YYNGEE. Trimming left V 3 bases short and J 0 bases short, with 10 bases between. The CDR3 is 15 amino acids.

CDR3 in amino acids: CASSQPLTRGPYEQYF. In DNA, the CDR3 is TGCGCCAGCAGCCAACCTTTGACTAGGGGCCCCTACGAGCAGTACTTC. V is TRBV4-1 and J is TRBJ2-7, with D maybe TRBD2 (6 bases). The V end was cut by 2 bases, the J end by 2 bases, with 16 bases between. The V gene's germline CDR1 is MGHRA and CDR2 YSYEKL. This CDR3 has 16 residues.

A few counts support this clonotype. The rearrangement uses TRBV21-1 and TRBJ2-3; the table names TRBD1, a call not compared with the DNA. TRBV21-1 is a recognized pseudogene. CDR3 length: 14 residues. CDR3 nucleotides: TGTGCCAGCGGGTCGGGGGTATTGACAGATACGCAGTATTTT. Translated, it gives CASGSGVLTDTQYF.

This clonotype was recorded once. The chain couples TRBV11-2 to TRBJ2-3; D may be TRBD2 (7 bases). Trimming took off 8 bases at V and 0 bases at J, with 12 bases between the two ends. The germline CDR1 and CDR2 sequences are SGHAT and FQNNGV. There are 14 residues in the CDR3. The CDR3 nucleotides read TGTGCCAGCGGTTGGGGGGGCAGCACAGATACGCAGTATTTT. Amino acid sequence: CASGWGGSTDTQYF.

The chain carries TRBV20-1 and TRBJ2-4, with 9 nucleotides matching TRBD1. The CDR3 sequence is 14 residues long. CDR1 DFQATT and CDR2 SNEGSKA come from the germline V gene (reference sequence). Germline trimming cut 5 bases from V and 4 bases from J; bases unmatched to any gene: 6. CDR3 nucleotides: TGCAGTGCTCTCCGGGACAGGGAGAAAAACATTCAGTACTTC. Translating gives CSALRDREKNIQYF.

This CDR3 is CASSRTGDQSQSTDTQYF. The CDR3 DNA is TGCGCCAGCAGCCGGACAGGGGATCAATCCCAATCCACAGATACGCAGTATTTT. The rearrangement joins TRBV5-1 to TRBJ2-3; 9 positions match TRBD1. The CDR3 length is 18 residues. From germline, CDR1 is SGHRS and CDR2 YFSETQ. J was trimmed by 2 bases and V by 4 bases; bases with no gene match: 14.

This clonotype has only a few counts. The chain combines TRBV5-1 with TRBJ1-3; no clear D gene. The germline gives CDR1 SGHRS, CDR2 YFSETQ. V was pared by 0 bases and J by 2 bases, with 12 bases between. The CDR3 is 16 residues long. The CDR3 bases are TGCGCCAGCAGCTTGGTTGGCTCTCTCGCTGGAAACACCATATATTTT. Encoded protein: CASSLVGSLAGNTIYF. Full variable domain (missing parts from reference TRBV5-1 and TRBJ1-3): KAGVTQTPRYLIKTRGQQVTLSCSPISGHRSVSWYQQTPGQGLQFLFEYFSETQRNKGNFPGRFSGRQFSNSRSEMNVSTLELGDSALYLCASSLVGSLAGNTIYFGEGSWLTVV.